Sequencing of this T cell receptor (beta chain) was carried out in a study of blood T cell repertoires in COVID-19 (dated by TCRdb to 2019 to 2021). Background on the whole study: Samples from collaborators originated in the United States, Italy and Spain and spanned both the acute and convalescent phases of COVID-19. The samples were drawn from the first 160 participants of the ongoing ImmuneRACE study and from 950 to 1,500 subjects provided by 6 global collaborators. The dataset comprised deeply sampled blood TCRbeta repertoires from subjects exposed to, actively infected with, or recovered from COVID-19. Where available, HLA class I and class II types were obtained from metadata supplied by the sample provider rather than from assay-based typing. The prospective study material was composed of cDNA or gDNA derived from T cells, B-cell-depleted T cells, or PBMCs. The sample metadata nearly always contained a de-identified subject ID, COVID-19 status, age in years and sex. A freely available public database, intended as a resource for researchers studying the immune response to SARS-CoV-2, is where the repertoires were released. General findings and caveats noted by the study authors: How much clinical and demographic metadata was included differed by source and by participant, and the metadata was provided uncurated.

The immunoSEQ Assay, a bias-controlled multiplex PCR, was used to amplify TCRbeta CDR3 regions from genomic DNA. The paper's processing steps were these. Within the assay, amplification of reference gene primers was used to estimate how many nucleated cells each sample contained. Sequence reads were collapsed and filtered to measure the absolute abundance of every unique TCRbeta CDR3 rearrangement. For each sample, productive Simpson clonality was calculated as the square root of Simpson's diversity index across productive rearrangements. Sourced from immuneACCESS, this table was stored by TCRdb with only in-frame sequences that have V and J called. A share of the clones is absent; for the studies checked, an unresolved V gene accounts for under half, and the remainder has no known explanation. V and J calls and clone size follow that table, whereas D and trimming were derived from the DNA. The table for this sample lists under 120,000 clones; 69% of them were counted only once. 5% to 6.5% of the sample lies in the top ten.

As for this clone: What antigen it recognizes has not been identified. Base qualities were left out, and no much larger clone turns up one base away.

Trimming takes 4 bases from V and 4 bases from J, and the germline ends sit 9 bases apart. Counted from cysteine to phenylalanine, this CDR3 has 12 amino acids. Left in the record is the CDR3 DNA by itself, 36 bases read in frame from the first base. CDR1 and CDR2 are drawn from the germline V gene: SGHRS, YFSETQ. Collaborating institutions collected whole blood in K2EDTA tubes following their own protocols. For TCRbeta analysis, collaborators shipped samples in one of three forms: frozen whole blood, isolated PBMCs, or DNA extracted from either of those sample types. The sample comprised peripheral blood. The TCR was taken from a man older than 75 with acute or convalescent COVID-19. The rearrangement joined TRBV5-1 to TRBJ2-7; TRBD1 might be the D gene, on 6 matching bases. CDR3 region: CASSNRAYEQYF. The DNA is TGCGCCAGCAGCAACAGGGCATACGAGCAGTACTTC.